What follows are 25 T cell receptor beta chains derived from one specimen sequenced in a study of OX40 agonist ivuxolimab in advanced cancers. Measured with immunoSEQ multiplex PCR; TCRdb has only the in-frame clones, and not every one. This table holds 75,000 to 100,000 clones, 70% to 85% found once. The sample here was CD4+ or CD8+ T cells sorted from blood, taken in a trial of the OX40 agonist ivuxolimab. The receptors were gathered from an adult with an advanced solid tumor such as melanoma, head and neck, liver or kidney cancer.

A word on this clone: This sample also contains other DNA sequences that code for the same CDR3. V is TRBV7-2 and J is TRBJ2-7; 13 bases are shared with TRBD2. Germline trimming cut 1 base from V and 4 bases from J; bases unmatched to any gene: 1. The germline V gene has CDR1 SGHTA and CDR2 FQGNSA. This CDR3 region has 15 residues. As DNA, the CDR3 is TGTGCCAGCAGCTTAGGGACTAGCGGGAGTTACGAGCAGTACTTC. Translation gives CASSLGTSGSYEQYF.

The V call is TRBV7-8, the J call TRBJ2-5; D possibly uses TRBD1 or TRBD2 (7 bases each). The CDR3 runs to 16 residues. Germline lookup yields CDR1 SGHVS and CDR2 FQNEAQ. V lost 0 bases and J lost 5, with 16 bases in between. CDR3 coding DNA: TGTGCCAGCAGCTTAGCAGCAGGGGGGGTACCCGAGACCCAGTACTTC. Protein: CASSLAAGGVPETQYF.

This clone is a singleton in its sample. The gene calls are TRBV5-5 and TRBJ2-7; 9 nucleotides agree with TRBD1. Germline lookup yields CDR1 SGHKS and CDR2 YYEKEE (reference sequence). CDR3 size: 14 residues. Trimming took 3 bases from V and 5 from J; bases not matched to a gene: 6. This CDR3 reads CASSSRTGVDEQYF. CDR3 nucleotides: TGTGCCAGCAGCTCTAGGACAGGGGTAGACGAGCAGTACTTC.

The chain joins TRBV11-2 to TRBJ1-1, with D perhaps TRBD1 (5 bases). The CDR3 has 13 residues. Germline V CDR1 and CDR2: SGHAT, FQNNGV. V was pared by 2 bases and J by 1 base, with 5 bases between. The CDR3 coding sequence is TGTGCCAGCAGCTTAAGGGGGAACACTGAAGCTTTCTTT. Its translation: CASSLRGNTEAFF.

V and J are TRBV5-8 and TRBJ1-2; 9 nucleotides agree with TRBD1. Trimming at V came to 0 bases and at J to 7 bases, leaving 4 bases not matched to a gene. The germline CDR1 and CDR2 sequences are SGHTS and YDEGEE. The CDR3 is 14 amino acids. The CDR3 is CASSLEQGALGYTF. CDR3 sequence (DNA): TGTGCCAGCAGCTTGGAACAGGGGGCGCTTGGCTACACCTTC.

This clone was seen just once. The CDR3 reads CASSPTGFSTGELFF. The CDR3 coding sequence is TGTGCCAGCAGCCCAACAGGGTTTAGCACCGGGGAGCTGTTTTTT. The rearrangement uses TRBV11-2 and TRBJ2-2; tentative D call: TRBD1 (6 bases). This CDR3 is built from 15 residues. The V and J ends lost 5 bases and 4 bases respectively, with 14 bases between them. CDR1 and CDR2 (germline): SGHAT, FQNNGV.

The genes are TRBV6-1 and TRBJ1-5; a weak D match, TRBD1 (5 bases). Germline-derived CDR1 and CDR2 are MNHNS and SASEGT. CDR3 length equals 13 residues. Trimming cost V 10 bases and J 2 bases, with 12 bases left between them. In DNA, the CDR3 is TGTGCCACCCAGCAAGGGGGCAATCAGCCCCAGCATTTT. The encoded protein is CATQQGGNQPQHF.

The chain joins TRBV18 to TRBJ2-3; TRBD2 is a possible D gene (7 bases). The CDR3 is 14 residues long. Germline V lookup: CDR1 KGHSH, CDR2 LQKENI. The V end lost 2 bases, the J end lost 2 bases, and 8 bases lay between the germline ends. CDR3 sequence: CASSPAGATDTQYF. The CDR3 DNA reads as TGTGCCAGCTCACCAGCGGGGGCCACAGATACGCAGTATTTT.

The rearrangement uses TRBV14 and TRBJ2-1; 7 bases align to TRBD1. The CDR3 spans 12 residues. Unmatched junction bases numbered 5, after V lost 8 bases and J lost 7 bases. Germline lookup yields CDR1 SGHDN and CDR2 FVKESK. For the CDR3, the DNA is TGTGCCAGCGGGATCAGGGGGAATGAGCAGTTCTTC. Amino acid sequence: CASGIRGNEQFF. Complete variable domain (other parts from reference TRBV14 and TRBJ2-1): EAGVTQFPSHSVIEKGQTVTLRCDPISGHDNLYWYRRVMGKEIKFLLHFVKESKQDESGMPNNRFLAERTGGTYSTLKVQPAELEDSGVYFCASGIRGNEQFFGPGTRLTVL.

The V gene is TRBV5-4, the J gene TRBJ2-7, with 11 bases identical to TRBD2. This CDR3 spans 16 amino acids. The germline CDR1 and CDR2 sequences are SGHNT and YYREEE (reference sequence). After removal of 1 base from V and 0 bases from J, the junction contained 3 bases not matched to a gene. The CDR3 DNA follows: TGTGCCAGCAGCTTGATAGCGGGGGGGAGCTCCTACGAGCAGTACTTC. Residues: CASSLIAGGSSYEQYF.

Only a few counts were recorded for this clone. V is TRBV29-1 and J is TRBJ2-3; TRBD2 matches 7 bases. The V gene end was trimmed by 6 bases and the J gene end by 0 bases; junction bases not matched to a gene: 6. CDR3 length: 14 amino acids. Germline lookup yields CDR1 SQVTM and CDR2 ANQGSEA. DNA for the CDR3: TGCAGCGTCCTTGGGGGGGTTAGCACAGATACGCAGTATTTT. Amino acids: CSVLGGVSTDTQYF.

This clone was detected only once. This chain connects TRBV7-8 to TRBJ2-1, with a possible D match to TRBD1 (5 bases). V shed 4 bases and J shed 6 bases, with 10 bases lying between them. This CDR3 region has 13 residues. CDR1 and CDR2 (germline): SGHVS, FQNEAQ. The CDR3 nucleotides read TGTGCCAGCAGCTCTAGACAGACCAATGAGCAGTTCTTC. As protein: CASSSRQTNEQFF.

The chain has TRBV20-1 and TRBJ1-2; D remains ambiguous. The germline V and J ends were trimmed by 3 bases and 3 bases, with 5 bases remaining between them. The V gene's germline CDR1 is DFQATT and CDR2 SNEGSKA (reference sequence). The CDR3 extends over 11 amino acids. CDR3 in amino acids: CSARQDYGYTF. In DNA form, the CDR3 reads TGCAGTGCTAGGCAGGACTATGGCTACACCTTC.

The gene calls are TRBV18 and TRBJ1-5; a possible D gene is TRBD1 (5 bases). Trimming pared 8 bases from V and 2 bases from J, leaving 13 bases between. The CDR3 covers 14 residues. Germline V lookup: CDR1 KGHSH, CDR2 LQKENI. In DNA form, the CDR3 reads TGTGCCAGCCGGGACGGGTCGGGCAATCAGCCCCAGCATTTT. This gives the protein CASRDGSGNQPQHF.

In this sample, this clone turned up once. The chain links TRBV19 to TRBJ2-1, with a weak D call TRBD1 (5 bases). The germline V and J ends were trimmed by 3 bases and 0 bases, with 15 bases remaining between them. The CDR3 is 17 residues long. Germline CDR1 and CDR2: LNHDA and SQIVND (reference sequence). The CDR3 DNA sequence: TGTGCCAGTAGTATCCCAGGGCATCAAAACTCCTACAATGAGCAGTTCTTC. As protein: CASSIPGHQNSYNEQFF.

The rearrangement joins TRBV29-1 to TRBJ1-2; 9 bases map to TRBD1. The V gene's germline CDR1 is SQVTM and CDR2 ANQGSEA. Germline trimming cut 6 bases from V and 8 bases from J; bases unmatched to any gene: 10. The CDR3 loop spans 13 amino acids. CDR3 sequence reads: CSVITTGGAGYTF. The CDR3 DNA follows: TGCAGCGTCATCACCACAGGGGGCGCGGGCTACACCTTC.

In its sample, this clone was seen once. V gene TRBV7-9 combines with J gene TRBJ2-1; D may be TRBD2 (5 bases). Germline CDR1 SEHNR, CDR2 FQNEAQ (reference sequence). Trimming cost V 0 bases and J 7 bases, with 13 bases left between them. The CDR3 is made up of 15 amino acids. The CDR3 here is CASSLAGEPRNEQFF. The CDR3 region has the DNA TGTGCCAGCAGCTTAGCGGGAGAGCCGCGGAATGAGCAGTTCTTC.

This chain links TRBV27 with TRBJ2-7; 7 nucleotides agree with TRBD1. This CDR3 is 15 amino acids long. The germline V gene encodes CDR1 MNHEY and CDR2 SMNVEV (reference sequence). Unmatched junction bases numbered 10, after V lost 5 bases and J lost 3 bases. The CDR3 sequence is CASSTPGQSRYEQYF. CDR3 nucleotide sequence: TGTGCCAGCAGTACTCCGGGACAGAGTCGCTACGAGCAGTACTTC.

The chain joins TRBV19 to TRBJ2-1, with TRBD2 matching over 15 bases. Trimming at V came to 5 bases and at J to 5 bases, leaving 16 bases not matched to a gene. Germline CDR1 LNHDA, CDR2 SQIVND (reference sequence). There are 20 residues in the CDR3. Here the CDR3 reads CASSGIVGLAGGSYHNEQFF. The DNA of the CDR3 is TGTGCCAGTAGTGGTATTGTGGGACTAGCGGGGGGTTCGTACCACAATGAGCAGTTCTTC.

The chain carries TRBV10-3 and TRBJ1-1; D is possibly TRBD1 (5 bases). This CDR3 is built from 12 residues. V was cut by 3 bases and J by 8 bases, with 10 bases left in between. Germline CDR1 is ENHRY and CDR2 is SYGVKD. CDR3 loop: CAISDGQGEAFF. The CDR3 coding sequence is TGTGCCATCAGTGACGGGCAGGGCGAAGCTTTCTTT.

The chain has TRBV7-6 and TRBJ1-1; 7 bases match TRBD1. V dropped 5 bases and J dropped 0; count of bases not matched to a gene: 6. CDR3 size: 15 residues. CDR1 is SGHVS and CDR2 is FNYEAQ in the germline V gene. The CDR3 protein is CASSITGDMNTEAFF. CDR3 nucleotide sequence: TGTGCCAGCAGCATTACAGGGGACATGAACACTGAAGCTTTCTTT.

This chain links TRBV5-1 with TRBJ2-1, with TRBD1 identical over 7 bases. This CDR3 has 14 amino acids. V lost 0 bases and J lost 8; bases outside the gene matches: 5. Germline-derived CDR1 and CDR2 are SGHRS and YFSETQ. The CDR3 reads CASSLAEGADEQFF. The CDR3 region has the DNA TGCGCCAGCAGCTTGGCCGAGGGGGCGGATGAGCAGTTCTTC. The full variable domain, its missing parts supplied by reference TRBV5-1 and TRBJ2-1, is KAGVTQTPRYLIKTRGQQVTLSCSPISGHRSVSWYQQTPGQGLQFLFEYFSETQRNKGNFPGRFSGRQFSNSRSEMNVSTLELGDSALYLCASSLAEGADEQFFGPGTRLTVL.

The count of this clone is one. V usage is TRBV10-2 and J usage is TRBJ2-1; 7 bases map to TRBD2. The V gene's germline CDR1 is WSHSY and CDR2 SAAADI. The V gene end was trimmed by 1 base and the J gene end by 2 bases; junction bases not matched to a gene: 5. This CDR3 is built from 16 residues. This CDR3 is CASSEFLADPYNEQFF. The CDR3 region has the DNA TGCGCCAGCAGTGAGTTTCTAGCGGACCCCTACAATGAGCAGTTCTTC.

The rearrangement links TRBV7-3 to TRBJ2-7; 12 bases align to TRBD1. Trimming removed 5 bases from V and 5 bases from J; junction bases left unmatched: 4. The germline V gene encodes CDR1 SGHTA and CDR2 FQGTGA. The CDR3 length is 14 residues. The CDR3 sequence: CASSPGQGADEQYF. The CDR3 bases are TGTGCCAGCAGCCCGGGACAGGGGGCTGACGAGCAGTACTTC.

This clone was seen a few times. The rearrangement joins TRBV5-1 to TRBJ2-7; D might be TRBD1 (6 bases). The CDR3 loop spans 13 amino acids. V was trimmed by 2 bases and J by 5 bases, leaving 11 bases between them. CDR1 and CDR2 from the germline V gene are SGHRS and YFSETQ. The DNA for the CDR3 is TGCGCCAGCAGCTTCCTACAGGGAAACGAGCAGTACTTC. Residues: CASSFLQGNEQYF.